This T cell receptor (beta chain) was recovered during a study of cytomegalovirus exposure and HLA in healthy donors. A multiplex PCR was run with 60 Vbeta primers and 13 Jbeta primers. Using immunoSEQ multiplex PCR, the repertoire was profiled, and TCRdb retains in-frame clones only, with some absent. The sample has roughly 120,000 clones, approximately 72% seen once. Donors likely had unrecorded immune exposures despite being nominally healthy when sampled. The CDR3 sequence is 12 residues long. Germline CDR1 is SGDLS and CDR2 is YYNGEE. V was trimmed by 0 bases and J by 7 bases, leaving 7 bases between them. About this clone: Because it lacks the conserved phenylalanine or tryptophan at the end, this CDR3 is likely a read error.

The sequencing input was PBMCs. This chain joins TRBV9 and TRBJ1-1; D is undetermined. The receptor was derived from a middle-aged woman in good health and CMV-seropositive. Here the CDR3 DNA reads TGTGCCAGCAGCGTAGCTCACGGTGAAGCTTTCTCT. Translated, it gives CASSVAHGEAFS.